These 21 T cell receptor beta chains originate from one sample sequenced in a study of beta chain features in type 1 diabetes. The entirety of the isolated RNA underwent reverse transcription, so expressed TCRB transcripts were sequenced. Some clones are missing from TCRdb's copy, which holds only in-frame ones; the method was immunoSEQ multiplex PCR. The sample includes around 400,000 clones, around 12% of them seen just once. The sequenced sample was naive CD4+ T cells from blood. Every receptor here comes from a man younger than 35 in good health.

The CDR3 bases are TGTGCCTGGAGCCGTAACCAAGAGACCCAGTACTTC. Translated: CAWSRNQETQYF. The J gene is TRBJ2-5, the V gene TRBV30; D ambiguous. V was cut by 3 bases and J by 0 bases, with 5 bases left in between. Germline V gives CDR1 GTSNPN, CDR2 SVGIG (reference sequence). This CDR3 is built from 12 residues.

J is TRBJ2-3 and V is TRBV11-2; TRBD2 agrees at 11 bases. CDR3 length: 14 residues. V lost 6 bases to trimming and J lost 5 bases; unmatched junction nucleotides: 4. CDR1 is SGHAT, CDR2 FQNNGV, per germline. The CDR3 is CASRTLAGGDTQYF. The CDR3 region has the DNA TGTGCCAGCAGGACGCTAGCGGGGGGAGATACGCAGTATTTT.

V and J are TRBV4-2 and TRBJ2-7; 7 bases fit TRBD1. V lost 4 bases and J lost 2; bases outside the gene matches: 5. The CDR3 has 14 amino acids. Germline CDR1 and CDR2: LGHNA and YNFKEQ. CDR3 coding DNA: TGTGCCAGCAGCCCTACAGGGGAAACCTACGAGCAGTACTTC. It codes for CASSPTGETYEQYF.

V is TRBV5-4 and J is TRBJ1-1, with D uncertain. Germline loops: CDR1 SGHNT, CDR2 YYREEE (reference sequence). CDR3 length: 12 residues. V was shortened by 1 base and J by 2 bases, with 3 bases between the two germline ends. CDR3 loop: CASSLYNTEAFF. The CDR3 DNA reads as TGTGCCAGCAGCTTGTATAACACTGAAGCTTTCTTT.

This chain joins TRBV7-9 and TRBJ2-1, with 9 positions matching TRBD2. This CDR3 is 17 amino acids long. The trim removed 5 bases at V and 9 bases at J, leaving 17 bases unmatched. Germline loops: CDR1 SEHNR, CDR2 FQNEAQ (reference sequence). The CDR3 DNA reads TGTGCCAGCAGCGAGGGGGGATTGGGCGGGAGGGCCAGTGAGCAGTTCTTC. Amino acid sequence: CASSEGGLGGRASEQFF.

The chain recombines TRBV28 with TRBJ2-7; D not certain. The CDR3 has 16 residues. V was shortened by 5 bases and J by 6 bases, with 23 bases between the two germline ends. From germline, CDR1 is MDHEN and CDR2 SYDVKM. CDR3 sequence (DNA): TGTGCCAGCAGTCCCTACCTCCCCTTGCCGTCGCCCGAGCAGTACTTC. Translated: CASSPYLPLPSPEQYF.

The chain recombines TRBV30 with TRBJ2-1; 11 nucleotides align to TRBD1. The ends lost 0 bases at V and 7 bases at J; junction bases unmatched: 5. Germline CDR1 reads GTSNPN; CDR2 reads SVGIG (reference sequence). The CDR3 spans 15 residues. CDR3 bases: TGTGCCTGGAGTGTACCGGGACAGGGGGTGAATGAGCAGTTCTTC. Protein sequence: CAWSVPGQGVNEQFF.

This clone was observed a handful of times. The chain carries TRBV2 and TRBJ2-3, with D possibly being TRBD1 (6 bases). Trimming removed 6 bases from V and 0 bases from J, with 16 bases in between. The CDR3 is 16 residues long. Germline V gene lookup returns CDR1 SNHLY and CDR2 FYNNEI. The CDR3, as DNA: TGTGCCAGCAGAGCCATCGGGACATTTAGCACAGATACGCAGTATTTT. Residues: CASRAIGTFSTDTQYF.

The chain recombines TRBV13 with TRBJ2-1, with 13 nucleotides matching TRBD2. V was clipped by 5 bases and J by 3 bases; unmatched bases: 4. The CDR3 length is 16 residues. Germline values: CDR1 PRHDT, CDR2 FYEKMQ (reference sequence). The CDR3 DNA reads TGTGCCAGCAGCCCCAGACTAGCGGGGGGCTACAATGAGCAGTTCTTC. Translating it yields CASSPRLAGGYNEQFF.

In this sample, this clone turned up a few times. The V call is TRBV5-1, the J call TRBJ1-1, with 9 nucleotides matching TRBD1. This CDR3 is built from 15 residues. CDR1 and CDR2 from the germline V gene are SGHRS and YFSETQ. Trimming removed 6 bases from V and 5 bases from J; junction bases left unmatched: 11. The CDR3 nucleotides read TGCGCCAGCACTCTTAATACAGGGGGCTGGACTGAAGCTTTCTTT. It translates to CASTLNTGGWTEAFF.

The chain uses TRBV30 and TRBJ2-7; D might be TRBD2 (5 bases). The germline V and J ends were trimmed by 1 base and 6 bases, with 13 bases remaining between them. CDR1 is GTSNPN, CDR2 SVGIG, per germline (reference sequence). The CDR3 has 13 residues. The CDR3 loop reads CAWSGLGVTEQYF. DNA for the CDR3: TGTGCCTGGAGTGGGCTCGGGGTGACCGAGCAGTACTTC.

In this sample, this clone turned up a few times. The chain employs TRBV30 and TRBJ2-6; TRBD2 aligns across 9 bases. CDR3 length equals 15 residues. Germline-derived CDR1 and CDR2 are GTSNPN and SVGIG (reference sequence). The ends lost 4 bases at V and 4 bases at J; junction bases unmatched: 5. The CDR3 is CAWTMGLAGANVLTF. The CDR3 DNA reads as TGTGCCTGGACCATGGGACTAGCCGGGGCCAACGTCCTGACTTTC.

V is TRBV9 and J is TRBJ2-3, with 11 positions matching TRBD2. V shed 6 bases, J shed 2 bases, and the junction held 5 bases outside the gene matches. The germline gives CDR1 SGDLS, CDR2 YYNGEE. This CDR3 contains 15 residues. CDR3 DNA: TGTGCCAGCACCCGGACTAGCGGGCACACAGATACGCAGTATTTT. Translation gives CASTRTSGHTDTQYF.

CDR3 protein: CASSTGDVSNQPQHF. The DNA of the CDR3 is TGTGCCAGCAGCACAGGGGACGTTAGCAATCAGCCCCAGCATTTT. V and J are TRBV5-5 and TRBJ1-5, with 7 bases aligning to TRBD1. CDR1 and CDR2 from the germline V gene are SGHKS and YYEKEE (reference sequence). The CDR3 length is 15 residues. V shed 4 bases, J shed 0 bases, and the junction held 4 bases outside the gene matches.

The chain uses TRBV28 and TRBJ2-1; D is perhaps TRBD2 (6 bases). CDR1 and CDR2 (germline): MDHEN, SYDVKM. This CDR3 is built from 15 residues. Trimming removed 1 base from V and 8 bases from J, with 15 bases in between. The CDR3 nucleotides are TGTGCCAGCAGTTTATCACTGGGCGGGGTCTATGAGCAGTTCTTC. It codes for CASSLSLGGVYEQFF.

The chain recombines TRBV29-1 with TRBJ2-3; 15 bases are shared with TRBD2. The J segment lost 3 bases and the V segment lost 8 bases, leaving 3 bases of the junction unmatched. Germline-derived CDR1 and CDR2 are SQVTM and ANQGSEA. CDR3 size: 14 residues. The CDR3 region is CSTGTSGGTDTQYF. Written as DNA, the CDR3 is TGCAGCACTGGGACTAGCGGGGGGACAGATACGCAGTATTTT.

The table lists this clone with a few counts. V gene TRBV9 combines with J gene TRBJ2-3, with D maybe TRBD1 (5 bases). The CDR3 length is 16 residues. CDR1 and CDR2 from the germline V gene are SGDLS and YYNGEE. Deletions cut 0 bases from V and 0 bases from J, with 11 bases between. The CDR3 is CASSVVGQGSTDTQYF. The CDR3 nucleotides read TGTGCCAGCAGCGTAGTCGGGCAGGGCAGCACAGATACGCAGTATTTT.

This clone was detected only a few times. The chain uses TRBV7-2 and TRBJ2-7, with D possibly TRBD1 on 5 matching bases. This CDR3 has 14 residues. V was clipped by 0 bases and J by 11 bases, with 17 bases between them. Germline V CDR1 and CDR2: SGHTA, FQGNSA. The CDR3 reads CASSLAGRETRKYF. CDR3 bases: TGTGCCAGCAGCTTAGCGGGCAGGGAAACAAGAAAGTACTTC. Together with reference TRBV7-2 and TRBJ2-7, the CDR3 gives the full variable domain: GAGVSQSPSNKVTEKGKDVELRCDPISGHTALYWYRQSLGQGLEFLIYFQGNSAPDKSGLPSDRFSAERTGGSVSTLTIQRTQQEDSAVYLCASSLAGRETRKYFGPGTRLTVT.

The chain is built from TRBV18 and TRBJ1-5; D gene unclear. CDR1 and CDR2 from the germline V gene are KGHSH and LQKENI. V was trimmed by 5 bases and J by 2 bases, leaving 10 bases between them. The CDR3 runs 14 residues. The CDR3 region has the DNA TGTGCCAGCTCAACGGGAGCCGGCAATCAGCCCCAGCATTTT. It encodes CASSTGAGNQPQHF.

The chain combines TRBV9 with TRBJ2-3; TRBD1 matches at 7 bases. CDR1 is SGDLS and CDR2 is YYNGEE in the germline V gene. J lost 3 bases, V lost 4 bases, and 8 bases had no gene match. The CDR3 runs 15 residues. The CDR3 DNA reads TGTGCCAGCAGCTATTTCGACAGGGCAACAGATACGCAGTATTTT. Translated: CASSYFDRATDTQYF.

The chain is built from TRBV4-3 and TRBJ2-7, with D possibly being TRBD1 (7 bases). Trimming removed 4 bases from V and 6 bases from J, with 16 bases in between. Germline-derived CDR1 and CDR2 are LGHNA and YSLEER. The CDR3 is 14 residues long. The CDR3 region has the DNA TGCGCCAGCAGCCGGAGGGGGCTAAGCGGCGAGCAGTACTTC. This translates into CASSRRGLSGEQYF.